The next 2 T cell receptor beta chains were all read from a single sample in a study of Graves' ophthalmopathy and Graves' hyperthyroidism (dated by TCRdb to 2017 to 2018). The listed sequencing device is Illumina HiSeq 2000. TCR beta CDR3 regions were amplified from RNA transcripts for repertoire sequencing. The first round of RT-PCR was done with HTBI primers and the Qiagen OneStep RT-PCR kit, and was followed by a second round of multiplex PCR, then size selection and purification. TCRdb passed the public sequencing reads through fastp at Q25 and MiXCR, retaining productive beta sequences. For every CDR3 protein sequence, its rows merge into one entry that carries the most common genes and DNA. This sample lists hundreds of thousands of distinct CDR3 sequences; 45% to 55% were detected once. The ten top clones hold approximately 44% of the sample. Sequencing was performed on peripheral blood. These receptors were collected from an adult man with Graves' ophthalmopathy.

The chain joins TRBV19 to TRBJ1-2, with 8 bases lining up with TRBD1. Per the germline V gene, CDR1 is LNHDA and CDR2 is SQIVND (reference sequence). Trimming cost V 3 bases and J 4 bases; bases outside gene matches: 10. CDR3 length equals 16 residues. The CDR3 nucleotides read TGTGCCAGTAGTATTCTAGGGGGAGGGACAGGCTATGGCTACACCTTC. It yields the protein CASSILGGGTGYGYTF.

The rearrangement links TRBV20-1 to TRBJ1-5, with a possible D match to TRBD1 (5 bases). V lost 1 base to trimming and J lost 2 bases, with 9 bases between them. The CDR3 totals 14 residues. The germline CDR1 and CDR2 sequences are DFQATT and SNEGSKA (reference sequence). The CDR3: CSARVLQGNQPQHF. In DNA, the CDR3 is TGCAGTGCTAGAGTTTTACAGGGCAATCAGCCCCAGCATTTT.